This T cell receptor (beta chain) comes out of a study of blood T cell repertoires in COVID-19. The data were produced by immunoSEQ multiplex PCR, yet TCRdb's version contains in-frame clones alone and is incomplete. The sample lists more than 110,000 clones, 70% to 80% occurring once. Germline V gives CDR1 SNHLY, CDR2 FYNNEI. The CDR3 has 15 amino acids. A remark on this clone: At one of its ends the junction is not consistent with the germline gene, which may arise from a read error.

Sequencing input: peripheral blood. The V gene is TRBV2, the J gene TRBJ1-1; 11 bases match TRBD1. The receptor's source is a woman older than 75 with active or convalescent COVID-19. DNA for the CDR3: TGTGCCAGCAGCGAAGGGACAGGGGGAGGGAGAGAAGCTTTCTTT. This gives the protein CASSEGTGGGREAFF. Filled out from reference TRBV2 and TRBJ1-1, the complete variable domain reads EPEVTQTPSHQVTQMGQEVILRCVPISNHLYFYWYRQILGQKVEFLVSFYNNEISEKSEIFDDQFSVERPDGSNFTLKIRSTKLEDSAMYFCASSEGTGGGREAFFGQGTRLTVV.